This TCR beta chain was profiled in a study of cytomegalovirus exposure and HLA in healthy donors. General study results and limits: The study listed about 150 cytomegalovirus-associated TCR beta chains. Reports described diagnosis of cytomegalovirus status by the classifier as highly specific and sensitive. Researchers reported that a few CMV-associated chains were confirmed in vitro as CMV antigen-specific. In a later analysis, a missense DCLRE1C variant was linked to TCR beta V- and J-gene trimming.

The PCR used 60 Vbeta and 13 Jbeta primers. Sequencing used immunoSEQ multiplex PCR; TCRdb keeps in-frame clones, though not all of them. Its listing shows roughly 120,000 clones. Regarding this clone: Its antigen is unidentified.

Germline V gene data show CDR1 as SEHNR and CDR2 as FQNEAQ (reference sequence). The CDR3 is 12 residues long. With V trimmed by 1 base and J by 15 bases, 5 bases remained unmatched. This TCR was recovered from a man younger than 30 in good health and CMV-seronegative. The J gene is TRBJ2-1, the V gene TRBV7-9; 8 positions agree with TRBD2. Material for sequencing was PBMCs. The CDR3 coding sequence is TGTGCCAGCAGCTTAGAAGCGGGGGCGAGGTTCTTC. This encodes CASSLEAGARFF.